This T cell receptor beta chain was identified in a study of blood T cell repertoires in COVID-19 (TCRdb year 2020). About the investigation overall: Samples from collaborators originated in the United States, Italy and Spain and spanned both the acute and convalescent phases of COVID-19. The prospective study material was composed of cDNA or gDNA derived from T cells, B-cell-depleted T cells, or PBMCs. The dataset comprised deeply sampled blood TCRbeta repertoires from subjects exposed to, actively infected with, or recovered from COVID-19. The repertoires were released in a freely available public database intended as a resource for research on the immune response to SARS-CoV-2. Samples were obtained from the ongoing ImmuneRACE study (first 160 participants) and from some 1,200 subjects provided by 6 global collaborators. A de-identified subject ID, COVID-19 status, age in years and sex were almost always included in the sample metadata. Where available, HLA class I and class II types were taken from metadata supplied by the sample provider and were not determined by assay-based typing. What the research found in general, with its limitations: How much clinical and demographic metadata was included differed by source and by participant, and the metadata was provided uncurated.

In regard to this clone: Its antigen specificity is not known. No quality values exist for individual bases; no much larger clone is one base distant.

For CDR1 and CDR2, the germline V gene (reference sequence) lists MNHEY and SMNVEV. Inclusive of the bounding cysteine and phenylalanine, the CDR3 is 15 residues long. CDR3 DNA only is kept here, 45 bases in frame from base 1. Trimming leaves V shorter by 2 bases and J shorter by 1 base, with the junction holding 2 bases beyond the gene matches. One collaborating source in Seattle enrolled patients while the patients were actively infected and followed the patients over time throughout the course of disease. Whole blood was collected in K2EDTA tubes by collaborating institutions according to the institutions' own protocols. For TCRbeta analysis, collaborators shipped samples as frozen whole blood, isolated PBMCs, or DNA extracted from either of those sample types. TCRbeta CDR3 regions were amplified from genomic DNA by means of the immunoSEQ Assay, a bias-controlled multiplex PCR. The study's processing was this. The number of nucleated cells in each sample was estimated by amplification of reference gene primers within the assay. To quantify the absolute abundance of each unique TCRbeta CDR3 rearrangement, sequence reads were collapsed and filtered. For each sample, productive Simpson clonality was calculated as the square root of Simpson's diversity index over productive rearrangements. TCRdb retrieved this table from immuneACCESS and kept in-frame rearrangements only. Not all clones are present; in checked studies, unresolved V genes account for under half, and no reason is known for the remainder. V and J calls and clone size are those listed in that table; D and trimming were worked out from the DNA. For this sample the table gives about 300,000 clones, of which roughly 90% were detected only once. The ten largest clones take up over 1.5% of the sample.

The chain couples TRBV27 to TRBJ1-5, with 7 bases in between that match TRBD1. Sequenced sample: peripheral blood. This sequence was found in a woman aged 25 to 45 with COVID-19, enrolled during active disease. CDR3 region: CASSLEGASNQPQHF. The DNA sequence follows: TGTGCCAGCAGTTTAGAGGGGGCGAGCAATCAGCCCCAGCATTTT.